The present TCR beta chain was sequenced within a study of T cells in Graves' hyperthyroidism and ophthalmopathy. RNA transcripts provided the source from which TCR beta CDR3 regions were amplified. When the TCR CDR3 underwent first-round RT-PCR, the HTBI primer set was used. From the multiplex PCR reads, TCRdb called clonotypes with MiXCR, one entry per CDR3 protein. Among fewer than 500,000 distinct CDR3 sequences listed, 14% to 15% were seen once. V was cut by 4 bases and J by 7 bases, with 14 bases left in between. This CDR3 has 14 residues. CDR1 and CDR2 (germline): KGHSH, LQKENI. Overall study findings and caveats: The blood repertoire included most of the expanded thyroid clonotypes above 0.001.

Ten or more counts support this clonotype. Antigen: not known. The sequenced sample was blood. The TCR was taken from a man between 18 and 29 years old with Graves' ophthalmopathy. The chain combines TRBV18 with TRBJ1-5, with D possibly TRBD1 on 6 matching bases. CDR3 residues: CASSLTGLSQPQHF. CDR3 nucleotides: TGTGCCAGCTCACTTACAGGGTTAAGCCAGCCCCAGCATTTT.